This is a list of T cell receptor beta chains from one sample in a study of PD-1 blockade in mismatch repair-deficient tumors. Assay: immunoSEQ multiplex PCR; the TCRdb copy retains only in-frame clones and omits some. The data hold 25,000 to 30,000 clones, with approximately 84% observed a single time. Sequenced here: PBMCs, sampled before pembrolizumab treatment. All receptors derive from an adult with mismatch repair-deficient cancer. The CDR3 runs from the conserved cysteine through the conserved F or W. A D gene is named only where the DNA matches it firmly. For some rows the clone size is stated as once, few or many, or as a class when expanded; others skip it.

NA TRBJ1-5 NA TRBV6-1 TGTGCCAGCAGTATTGAGGGCAATCAGCCCCAGCATTTT CASSIEGNQPQHF
NA TRBJ2-5 NA TRBV15 TGTGCCACCAGCCGGGGGGAGACCCAGTACTTC CATSRGETQYF
NA TRBJ1-4 NA TRBV18 TGTGCCAGCTCACAGCAGGCAGCCAATATCTTTAATGAAAAACTGTTTTTT CASSQQAANIFNEKLFF
TRBD1 TRBJ1-5 NA TRBV6-5 TGTGCCAGCAGCACAGGGGCGGGTCAGCCCCAGCATTTT CASSTGAGQPQHF
TRBD1 TRBJ2-7 NA TRBV27 TGTGCCAGCAGTTTCTCGGACAGGGCTTACGAGCAGTACTTC CASSFSDRAYEQYF
TRBD1 TRBJ2-7 NA TRBV11-3 TGTGCCAGCAGACAAAGCGACCGACAGGGGGCTCTCTACGAGCAGTACTTC CASRQSDRQGALYEQYF
NA TRBJ2-7 NA TRBV10-2 TGCGCCAGCAGAATACGGGACGAGCAGTACTTC CASRIRDEQYF
TRBD2 TRBJ2-3 once TRBV10-1 TGCGCCAGCAGCACGGGAGGAGTGGCAGATACGCAGTATTTT CASSTGGVADTQYF
NA TRBJ2-7 NA TRBV12-5 TGTGCTAGTGGTTCCACAGGGGGGGCCTACGAGCAGTACTTC CASGSTGGAYEQYF
NA TRBJ1-1 NA TRBV13 TGTGCCAGCAGCCCACTCGGCGGGGTCGACACTGAAGCTTTCTTT CASSPLGGVDTEAFF
NA TRBJ1-1 NA TRBV6-6 TGTGCCAGCACCCTCAGACAGAATGAAGCTTTCTTT CASTLRQNEAFF
NA TRBJ2-4 NA TRBV7-9 TGTGCCAGCAGCACCAGGGGTGTCATTCAGTACTTC CASSTRGVIQYF
TRBD1 TRBJ1-1 NA TRBV19 TGTGCCAGTAGTATAGATCACAGGGGCACTGAAGCTTTCTTT CASSIDHRGTEAFF
TRBD1 TRBJ1-6 NA TRBV27 TGTGCCAGCAGTTACTCGGGACAGGGGGTTTCACCCCTCCACTTT CASSYSGQGVSPLHF
TRBD1 TRBJ1-2 NA TRBV6-1 TGTGCCAGCAGTCCGCGGACAGGGGCAGACTATGGCTACACCTTC CASSPRTGADYGYTF
NA TRBJ2-7 NA TRBV7-9 TGTGCCAGCAGCTTTGACAGCGGGTACGAGCAGTACTTC CASSFDSGYEQYF
TRBD2 TRBJ2-2 NA TRBV11-3 TGTGCCAGCAGCTTAGCCCGTGCGGGAGTGGGGACCGGGGAGCTGTTTTTT CASSLARAGVGTGELFF
TRBD1 TRBJ1-6 NA TRBV2 TGTGCCAGCAGCGACGTGACAGGGAGTAATTCACCCCTCCACTTT CASSDVTGSNSPLHF
TRBD2 TRBJ2-3 NA TRBV9 TGTGCCAGCAGCGTAGTCGGTAGCGGGACAGATACGCAGTATTTT CASSVVGSGTDTQYF
NA TRBJ1-4 NA TRBV5-1 TGCGCCAGCAGCTTGGAGGCGGGGGCGGGGGAAAAACTGTTTTTT CASSLEAGAGEKLFF
TRBD1 TRBJ2-1 NA TRBV7-2 TGTGCCAGCAGCCCAGGGACAGGGGCCTACAATGAGCAGTTCTTC CASSPGTGAYNEQFF
TRBD1 TRBJ1-1 NA TRBV7-6 TGTGCCAGCAGCTTAGCCCCGGCAGGGGGCGCGGACACTGAAGCTTTCTTT CASSLAPAGGADTEAFF
NA TRBJ1-4 NA TRBV28 TGTGCCAGCAGTTTTGGGGGGGCCGATGAAAAACTGTTTTTT CASSFGGADEKLFF
NA TRBJ1-1 NA TRBV6-1 TGTGCCAGCAGTGACCAGGGGAGGGGGAACACTGAAGCTTTCTTT CASSDQGRGNTEAFF
NA TRBJ2-1 NA TRBV27 TGTGCCAGCAGTCCCCTGACTCTTAGCTCCTACAATGAGCAGTTCTTC CASSPLTLSSYNEQFF
NA TRBJ1-4 NA TRBV5-1 TGCGCCAGCAGCCCCGACGGAGTGGGAAAACTGTTTTTT CASSPDGVGKLFF
TRBD1 TRBJ2-7 NA TRBV2 TGTGCCAGCACTCCAGCCCGAGACAGGGATCCCTACGAGCAGTACTTC CASTPARDRDPYEQYF
NA TRBJ1-2 NA TRBV28 TGTGCCAGCCAGGGGTCCCACTATGGCTACACCTTC CASQGSHYGYTF
TRBD2 TRBJ2-7 NA TRBV9 TGTGCCAGCAGCGTAGAGGCCGGCGGGGGGGTCTACGAGCAGTACTTC CASSVEAGGGVYEQYF
NA TRBJ2-5 once TRBV18 TGTGCCAGCTCACGGGGGACTCAAGAGACCCAGTACTTC CASSRGTQETQYF
NA TRBJ2-7 few TRBV18 TGTGCCAGCTCTCCGGGAATCCATGAAGAGCAGTACTTC CASSPGIHEEQYF
NA TRBJ2-5 NA TRBV5-1 TGCGCCAGCAGCCTCATCGACTCCGGCGGGGAGACCCAGTACTTC CASSLIDSGGETQYF
TRBD1 TRBJ2-7 few TRBV28 TGTGCCAGCAGCCGGCCAGGGGGTTACGAGCAGTACTTC CASSRPGGYEQYF
TRBD1 TRBJ1-1 NA TRBV12-5 TGTGCTAGTCGTAGAGAGCGGTTTGAGGGGGCTCACACTGAAGCTTTCTTT CASRRERFEGAHTEAFF
TRBD2 TRBJ2-3 NA TRBV7-2 TGTGCCAGCAGCCCTCGGGGGGTAGCGGGAGGCGATACGCAGTATTTT CASSPRGVAGGDTQYF
NA TRBJ2-3 NA TRBV6-1 TGTGCCAGCAGGGACAGAACTAGCACAGATACGCAGTATTTT CASRDRTSTDTQYF
TRBD1 TRBJ1-2 NA TRBV6-1 TGTGCCAGCAGTACCGGACAGGGGATGGGCTACACCTTC CASSTGQGMGYTF
NA TRBJ2-7 few TRBV6-5 TGTGCCAGCAGTTCGGTGACAGGCAGCTCCTACGAGCAGTACTTC CASSSVTGSSYEQYF
NA TRBJ1-4 NA TRBV9 TGTGCCAGCAGCGTAGATCAGGGCCCCAATGAAAAACTGTTTTTT CASSVDQGPNEKLFF
NA TRBJ1-5 NA TRBV5-4 TGTGCCAGCAGCTTGCGGGGGAGCGGCAATCAGCCCCAGCATTTT CASSLRGSGNQPQHF
TRBD1 TRBJ1-1 NA TRBV5-1 TGCGCCAGCAGCGTACAGGGGGGGGACACTGAAGCTTTCTTT CASSVQGGDTEAFF
NA TRBJ2-1 NA TRBV5-1 TGCGCCAGCAGCCCAGCGGATGCCTACAATGAGCAGTTCTTC CASSPADAYNEQFF
TRBD2 TRBJ2-3 NA TRBV4-1 TGCGCCAGCAGCCACCCCCTGCCGGGACTAGCAACAGATACGCAGTATTTT CASSHPLPGLATDTQYF
TRBD2 TRBJ2-7 NA TRBV6-1 TGTGCCAGCAGTGCGCCGACTAGCGGGAGAGTGGCCGAGCAGTACTTC CASSAPTSGRVAEQYF